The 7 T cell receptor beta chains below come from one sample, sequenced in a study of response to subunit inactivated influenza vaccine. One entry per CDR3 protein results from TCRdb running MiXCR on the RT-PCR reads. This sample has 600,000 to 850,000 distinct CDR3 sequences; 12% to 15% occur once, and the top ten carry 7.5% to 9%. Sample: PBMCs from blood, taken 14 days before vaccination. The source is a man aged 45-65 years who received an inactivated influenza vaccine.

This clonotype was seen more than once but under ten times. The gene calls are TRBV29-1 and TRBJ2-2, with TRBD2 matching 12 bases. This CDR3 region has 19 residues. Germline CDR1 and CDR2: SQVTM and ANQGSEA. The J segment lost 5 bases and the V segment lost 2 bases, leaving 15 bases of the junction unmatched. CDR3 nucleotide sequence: TGCAGCGTTGAATCTCGAAGACGGACTAGCGGGGAAAGAACCGGGGAGCTGTTTTTT. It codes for CSVESRRRTSGERTGELFF.

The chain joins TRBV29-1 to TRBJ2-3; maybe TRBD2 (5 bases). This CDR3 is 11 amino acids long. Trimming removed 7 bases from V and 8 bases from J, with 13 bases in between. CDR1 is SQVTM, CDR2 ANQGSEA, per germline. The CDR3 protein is CSGAEVATQYF. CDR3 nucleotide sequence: TGCAGCGGTGCGGAGGTAGCTACGCAGTATTTT.

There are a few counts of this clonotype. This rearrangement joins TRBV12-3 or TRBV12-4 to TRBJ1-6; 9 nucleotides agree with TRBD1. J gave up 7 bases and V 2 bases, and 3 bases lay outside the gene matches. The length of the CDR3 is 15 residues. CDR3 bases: TGTGCCAGCAGTTTATGGGGACAGGGAAATTCACCCCTCCACTTT. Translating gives CASSLWGQGNSPLHF.

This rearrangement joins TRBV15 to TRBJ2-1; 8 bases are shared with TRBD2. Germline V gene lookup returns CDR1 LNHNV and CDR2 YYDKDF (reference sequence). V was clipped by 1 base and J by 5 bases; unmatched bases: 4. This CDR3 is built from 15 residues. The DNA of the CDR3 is TGTGCCACCAGCAGAGCGACTAGCGAGAACAATGAGCAGTTCTTC. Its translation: CATSRATSENNEQFF.

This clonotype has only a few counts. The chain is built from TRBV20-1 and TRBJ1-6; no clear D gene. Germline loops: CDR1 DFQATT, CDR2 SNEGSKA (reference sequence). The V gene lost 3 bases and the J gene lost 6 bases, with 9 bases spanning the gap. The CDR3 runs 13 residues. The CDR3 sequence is CSAREDANSPLHF. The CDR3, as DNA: TGCAGTGCTAGGGAGGACGCTAATTCACCCCTCCACTTT.

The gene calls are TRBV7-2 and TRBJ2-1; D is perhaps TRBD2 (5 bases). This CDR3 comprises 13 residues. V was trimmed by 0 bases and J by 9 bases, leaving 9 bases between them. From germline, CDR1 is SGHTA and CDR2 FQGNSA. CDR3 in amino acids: CASSLAAGSEQFF. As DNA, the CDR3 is TGTGCCAGCAGCTTAGCTGCTGGGAGTGAGCAGTTCTTC.

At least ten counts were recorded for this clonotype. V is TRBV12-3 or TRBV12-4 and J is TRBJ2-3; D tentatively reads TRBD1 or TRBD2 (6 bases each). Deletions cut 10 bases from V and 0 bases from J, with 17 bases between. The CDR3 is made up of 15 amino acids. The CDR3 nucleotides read TGTGCCACCTCTCAAGGAGGGGGTAGCACAGATACGCAGTATTTT. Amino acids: CATSQGGGSTDTQYF.